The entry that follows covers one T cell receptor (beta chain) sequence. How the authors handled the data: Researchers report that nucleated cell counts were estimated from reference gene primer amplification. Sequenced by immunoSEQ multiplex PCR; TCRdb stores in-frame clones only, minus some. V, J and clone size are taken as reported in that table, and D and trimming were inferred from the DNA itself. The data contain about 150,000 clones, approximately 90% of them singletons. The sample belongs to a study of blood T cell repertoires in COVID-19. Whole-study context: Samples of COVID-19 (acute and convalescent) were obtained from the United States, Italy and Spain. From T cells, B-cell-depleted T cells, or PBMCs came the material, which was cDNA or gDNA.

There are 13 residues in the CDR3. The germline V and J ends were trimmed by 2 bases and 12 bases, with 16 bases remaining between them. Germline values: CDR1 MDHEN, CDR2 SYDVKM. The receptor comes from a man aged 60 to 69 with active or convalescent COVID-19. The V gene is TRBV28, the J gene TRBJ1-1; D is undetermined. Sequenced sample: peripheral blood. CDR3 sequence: CASSLTPRAPTFF. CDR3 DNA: TGTGCCAGCAGTTTAACCCCGCGAGCCCCGACTTTCTTT.